Below, 29 T cell receptor beta chains from the same sample are listed, as sequenced in a study of T cell repertoires in cytomegalovirus infection. Via MiXCR, TCRdb re-called the reads, giving one row per CDR3 protein. This table holds 630,000 or so distinct CDR3 sequences, more than 20% found once. The sample consisted of CD8+ T cells from PBMCs. These receptors were obtained from a human donor in good health (CMV status not recorded). Some clones in this sample may be carry-over from other donors' samples.

In this sample, this clonotype turned up many times. The J gene is TRBJ1-2, the V gene TRBV14; D remains ambiguous. CDR3 size: 15 residues. The germline gives CDR1 SGHDN, CDR2 FVKESK. V was clipped by 4 bases and J by 4 bases, with 16 bases between them. CDR3 in amino acids: CASSPRTAYSYGYTF. CDR3 in DNA: TGTGCCAGCAGCCCCCGGACGGCTTATAGCTATGGCTACACCTTC.

This clonotype was recorded many times. The V and J genes are TRBV7-9 and TRBJ1-3; the D is unclear. CDR1 is SEHNR, CDR2 FQNEAQ, per germline (reference sequence). Trimming stripped 2 bases from V and 0 bases from J, with 11 bases between. This CDR3 has 16 residues. The CDR3 region is CASSLNSIDSGNTIYF. The CDR3 nucleotides are TGTGCCAGCAGCTTAAACAGTATCGACTCTGGAAACACCATATATTTT.

This clonotype was counted many times. The rearrangement joins TRBV28 to TRBJ1-5; D is ambiguous. CDR3 size: 16 residues. Trimming stripped 3 bases from V and 3 bases from J, with 15 bases between. The germline CDR1 and CDR2 sequences are MDHEN and SYDVKM. For the CDR3, the DNA is TGTGCCAGCAGTTTTTCTCGGGGAGCGGCCAATCAGCCCCAGCATTTT. Protein: CASSFSRGAANQPQHF.

This clonotype was counted at least ten times. The V call is TRBV7-2, the J call TRBJ2-7; tentatively, D is TRBD1 or TRBD2 (6 bases each). The ends were cut back, 1 base at V and 5 bases at J, with 12 bases in the middle. This CDR3 comprises 14 residues. The V gene's germline CDR1 is SGHTA and CDR2 FQGNSA. CDR3 DNA sequence: TGTGCCAGCAGCTTAGGGGGGGCCCTGGACGAGCAGTACGTC. Its translation: CASSLGGALDEQYV.

The V gene is TRBV25-1, the J gene TRBJ2-3, with a weak D call TRBD1 (5 bases). This CDR3 spans 16 amino acids. Germline V lookup: CDR1 MGHDK, CDR2 SYGVNS. V was clipped by 0 bases and J by 6 bases, with 16 bases between them. In DNA, the CDR3 is TGTGCCAGCAGTGAATATTCTGGGCAGGGTGGCGATACGCAGTATTTT. It encodes CASSEYSGQGGDTQYF.

The chain couples TRBV7-9 to TRBJ1-1; D is uncertain. The CDR3 consists of 14 residues. Per the germline V gene, CDR1 is SEHNR and CDR2 is FQNEAQ (reference sequence). Trimming removed 5 bases at V and 6 bases at J, with 16 bases between. In nucleotides, the CDR3 is TGTGCCAGCAGCCCCCTGGGAGTTCAAGCTGAAGCTTTCTTT. Amino acid sequence: CASSPLGVQAEAFF.

The gene calls are TRBV5-6 and TRBJ1-5, with TRBD1 identical over 10 bases. Germline trimming cut 6 bases from V and 0 bases from J; bases unmatched to any gene: 6. Germline CDR1 SGHDT, CDR2 YYEEEE. The CDR3 has 16 amino acids. The CDR3 loop reads CASTWTGGGSNQPQHF. CDR3 in DNA: TGTGCCAGCACCTGGACAGGGGGAGGTAGCAATCAGCCCCAGCATTTT. The full variable domain, with the rest looked up from reference TRBV5-6 and TRBJ1-5, is DAGVTQSPTHLIKTRGQQVTLRCSPKSGHDTVSWYQQALGQGPQFIFQYYEEEERQRGNFPDRFSGHQFPNYSSELNVNALLLGDSALYLCASTWTGGGSNQPQHFGDGTRLSIL.

J is TRBJ2-3 and V is TRBV29-1; TRBD1 agrees at 8 bases. Germline V CDR1 and CDR2: SQVTM, ANQGSEA. This CDR3 has 12 residues. V shed 5 bases and J 15 bases; nucleotides not matched to a gene: 13. CDR3 sequence reads: CSVLGGQDPPYF. DNA of the CDR3: TGCAGCGTTCTCGGGGGACAGGACCCCCCTTATTTT.

In the case of this clonotype: A much more abundant neighbour one base away suggests this may be a read error. This chain uses TRBV6-2 or TRBV6-3 with TRBJ2-7; 11 nucleotides agree with TRBD2. This CDR3 is built from 15 residues. CDR1 MNHEY and CDR2 SVGEGT come from the germline V gene. The CDR3 DNA reads TGTACCAGCAGTTACTCGGGACTAGCGGTGCTGGAGCAGTACTTC. Translation: CTSSYSGLAVLEQYF.

V usage is TRBV6-6 and J usage is TRBJ1-1, with TRBD1 matching over 7 bases. The V segment lost 10 bases and the J segment 4 bases; nucleotides outside the gene matches: 6. Germline V CDR1 and CDR2: MNHNY, SVGAGI (reference sequence). CDR3 length equals 12 residues. The CDR3 DNA follows: TGTGCCAACGGGGGGGACAGCACTGAAGCTTTCTTT. It encodes CANGGDSTEAFF.

J is TRBJ1-5 and V is TRBV6-5, with a tentative D call TRBD1 (5 bases). The CDR3 is 14 residues long. Trimming left V 5 bases short and J 5 bases short, with 13 bases between. CDR1 and CDR2 from the germline V gene are MNHEY and SVGAGI. In nucleotides, the CDR3 is TGTGCCAGCAGTCGGACAATTCAGGATCAGCCCCAGCATTTT. This encodes CASSRTIQDQPQHF.

In its sample, this clonotype was seen a few times. The chain carries TRBV7-2 and TRBJ2-5; maybe TRBD2 (5 bases). CDR1 SGHTA and CDR2 FQGNSA come from the germline V gene. CDR3 length: 15 residues. The V and J ends lost 0 bases and 3 bases respectively, with 11 bases between them. The CDR3 DNA reads TGTGCCAGCAGCTTAGCCCTAAGCGGTAAAGAGACCCAGTACTTC. Translating gives CASSLALSGKETQYF.

The chain uses TRBV20-1 and TRBJ2-3; D is undetermined. This CDR3 region has 11 residues. Germline CDR1 DFQATT, CDR2 SNEGSKA (reference sequence). The V end lost 5 bases, the J end lost 5 bases, and 8 bases lay between the germline ends. CDR3 bases: TGCAGTGCTTTACCCCGAGATACGCAGTATTTT. It translates to CSALPRDTQYF.

The chain has TRBV29-1 and TRBJ1-1, with D unresolved. The V gene lost 7 bases and the J gene lost 5 bases, with 20 bases spanning the gap. CDR1 SQVTM and CDR2 ANQGSEA come from the germline V gene. The CDR3 totals 14 residues. For the CDR3, the DNA is TGCAGCGCTTTGAACTCGATACGCGGAACTGAAGCTTTCTTT. Amino acid sequence: CSALNSIRGTEAFF.

This clonotype was seen a few times. The V call is TRBV5-5, the J call TRBJ2-7; weak D call: TRBD2 (5 bases). Trimming took off 4 bases at V and 3 bases at J, with 17 bases between the two ends. CDR1 SGHKS and CDR2 YYEKEE come from the germline V gene (reference sequence). This CDR3 has 15 amino acids. The CDR3 here is CASSLSGELFYEQYF. In DNA, the CDR3 is TGTGCCAGCAGCCTTTCCGGGGAACTCTTCTACGAGCAGTACTTC.

This clonotype appeared a few times. The chain joins TRBV20-1 to TRBJ1-5, with a weak D call TRBD1 (5 bases). V was trimmed by 0 bases and J by 4 bases, leaving 16 bases between them. The CDR3 sequence is 16 residues long. Germline V lookup: CDR1 DFQATT, CDR2 SNEGSKA (reference sequence). This CDR3 is CSAREEWGGGNQPQHF. The DNA of the CDR3 is TGCAGTGCTAGAGAAGAGTGGGGGGGTGGGAATCAGCCCCAGCATTTT.

V gene TRBV11-1 combines with J gene TRBJ1-1; 7 positions match TRBD1. The CDR3 consists of 13 residues. V shed 7 bases, J shed 5 bases, and the junction held 7 bases outside the gene matches. Germline-derived CDR1 and CDR2 are SGHAT and FQDESV (reference sequence). CDR3 coding DNA: TGTGCCAGCACCGCCTGGACAGGAACTGAAGCTTTCTTT. Residues: CASTAWTGTEAFF.

The V and J genes are TRBV28 and TRBJ1-1, with a possible D match to TRBD1 (6 bases). Germline V CDR1 and CDR2: MDHEN, SYDVKM. CDR3 length: 14 residues. V was trimmed by 2 bases and J by 6 bases, leaving 13 bases between them. The CDR3 region is CASSLGTGSAEAFF. CDR3 in DNA: TGTGCCAGCAGTTTAGGAACAGGGAGCGCTGAAGCTTTCTTT. Full variable domain (rest looked up from reference TRBV28 and TRBJ1-1): DVKVTQSSRYLVKRTGEKVFLECVQDMDHENMFWYRQDPGLGLRLIYFSYDVKMKEKGDIPEGYSVSREKKERFSLILESASTNQTSMYLCASSLGTGSAEAFFGQGTRLTVV.

This clonotype has a count of ten or more. The CDR3 protein is CASSRHRRRRPSICEQFF. The DNA for the CDR3 is TGCGCCAGCAGTCGCCACCGACGAAGGAGGCCCTCTATATGTGAGCAGTTCTTC. The gene calls are TRBV23-1 and TRBJ2-1; TRBD2 might be the D (5 bases). TRBV23-1 is recorded as an ORF, its role being uncertain. Trimming pared 4 bases from V and 9 bases from J, leaving 28 bases between. The CDR3 is 18 residues long.

The chain joins TRBV6-5 to TRBJ2-1; 12 bases fit TRBD2. Germline V gene data show CDR1 as MNHEY and CDR2 as SVGAGI. The CDR3 extends over 16 amino acids. The V segment lost 6 bases and the J segment 8 bases; nucleotides outside the gene matches: 11. Here the CDR3 reads CASSNTRTSGVYEQFF. The CDR3 DNA reads as TGTGCCAGCAGCAATACTCGGACTAGCGGGGTCTATGAGCAGTTCTTC.

This clonotype appeared many times. The rearrangement joins TRBV7-6 to TRBJ2-1; 11 bases match TRBD2. V trimming: 3 bases; J trimming: 3 bases; junction bases outside the gene matches: 19. The CDR3 covers 21 residues. The V gene's germline CDR1 is SGHVS and CDR2 FNYEAQ. CDR3 DNA: TGTGCCAGCAGCTTGGGTCCCCCGTATACTAGCGGGGGTAAAGACTACAATGAGCAGTTCTTC. Protein sequence: CASSLGPPYTSGGKDYNEQFF.

The sample holds a few counts of this clonotype. The chain joins TRBV28 to TRBJ1-4; tentatively, D is TRBD1 (5 bases). V was shortened by 7 bases and J by 5 bases, with 14 bases between the two germline ends. The CDR3 is made up of 14 amino acids. Germline CDR1 and CDR2: MDHEN and SYDVKM. CDR3: CASNLRVMNEKLFF. In DNA form, the CDR3 reads TGTGCCAGCAACCTCAGGGTGATGAATGAAAAACTGTTTTTT.

In nucleotides, the CDR3 is TGCGCCAGCAGCCCCACCGAGGGGAACACTGAAGCTTTCTTT. This codes for CASSPTEGNTEAFF. The genes are TRBV4-1 and TRBJ1-1; unclear D gene. V dropped 4 bases and J dropped 1 base, with 10 bases sitting between them. CDR1 is MGHRA and CDR2 is YSYEKL in the germline V gene. There are 14 residues in the CDR3.

This clonotype was seen at least ten times. The J gene is TRBJ1-2, the V gene TRBV7-9; TRBD1 agrees at 9 bases. Trimming cost V 4 bases and J 3 bases; bases outside gene matches: 3. The CDR3 is 14 amino acids. CDR1 and CDR2 (germline): SEHNR, FQNEAQ (reference sequence). The CDR3 DNA follows: TGTGCCAGCAGCTGGACAGGGGTGGACTATGGCTACACCTTC. It translates to CASSWTGVDYGYTF.

The rearrangement joins TRBV29-1 to TRBJ2-7; 8 bases fit TRBD2. Germline CDR1 SQVTM, CDR2 ANQGSEA. The CDR3 runs to 11 residues. Germline trimming cut 4 bases from V and 5 bases from J; bases unmatched to any gene: 1. Here the CDR3 DNA reads TGCAGCGTTGCCGGGAGGGACGAGCAGTACTTC. As protein: CSVAGRDEQYF.

The gene calls are TRBV14 and TRBJ2-1, with D perhaps matching TRBD2 (7 bases). V lost 0 bases and J lost 3, with 15 bases in between. CDR1 is SGHDN and CDR2 is FVKESK in the germline V gene. This CDR3 spans 17 amino acids. CDR3 nucleotides: TGTGCCAGCAGCCAAGATTGGGAGGGGGGCAGCTACAATGAGCAGTTCTTC. It translates to CASSQDWEGGSYNEQFF.

This chain joins TRBV7-9 and TRBJ2-1; D tentatively reads TRBD1 or TRBD2 (5 bases each). The CDR3 sequence is 15 residues long. V was pared by 4 bases and J by 5 bases, with 15 bases between. Germline loops: CDR1 SEHNR, CDR2 FQNEAQ (reference sequence). CDR3 bases: TGTGCCAGCAGCTCCCCGGGGACGCCCGACAATGAGCAGTTCTTC. This translates into CASSSPGTPDNEQFF.

The sample holds a few counts of this clonotype. The rearrangement links TRBV15 to TRBJ1-3; D is unclear. The V gene's germline CDR1 is LNHNV and CDR2 YYDKDF (reference sequence). The V and J ends lost 2 bases and 0 bases respectively, with 14 bases between them. The CDR3 has 17 residues. The CDR3 reads CATSRPDAQHSGNTIYF. The CDR3 coding sequence is TGTGCCACCAGCAGACCCGATGCACAGCACTCTGGAAACACCATATATTTT. The full variable domain, with the rest looked up from reference TRBV15 and TRBJ1-3, is DAMVIQNPRYQVTQFGKPVTLSCSQTLNHNVMYWYQQKSSQAPKLLFHYYDKDFNNEADTPDNFQSRRPNTSFCFLDIRSPGLGDTAMYLCATSRPDAQHSGNTIYFGEGSWLTVV.

This clonotype has just a few counts. The rearrangement uses TRBV12-5 and TRBJ1-5; D is uncertain. The CDR3 has 15 residues. V was cut by 4 bases and J by 6 bases, with 16 bases left in between. CDR1 is LGHNT and CDR2 is FRNRAP in the germline V gene. The CDR3 here is CASGSPLVRGQPQHF. CDR3 nucleotide sequence: TGTGCTAGTGGTTCACCCCTTGTACGGGGTCAGCCCCAGCATTTT.